This T cell receptor beta chain was found in a study of blood T cell repertoires in COVID-19. The CDR3 runs to 16 residues. The V and J ends lost 4 bases and 7 bases, in that order; junction bases with no gene match: 13. Germline V gene data show CDR1 as SGHTS and CDR2 as YDEGEE. Assay: immunoSEQ multiplex PCR; the TCRdb copy retains only in-frame clones and omits some. The sample includes about 230,000 clones, 65% to 90% seen only once; the top ten take 6% to 9.5%. The V and J genes are TRBV5-8 and TRBJ2-7, with 11 bases identical to TRBD2. Specimen: peripheral blood. This clonotype was obtained from a woman aged 45 to 65 with acute or convalescent COVID-19. CDR3 sequence reads: CASSRETSGAAGEQYF. In DNA form, the CDR3 reads TGTGCCAGCAGCCGAGAGACTAGCGGGGCCGCGGGGGAGCAGTACTTC.